The clone carrying this T cell receptor beta chain was detected ten times or more. Its antigen is unidentified. These data originate in a study of molecular identifiers for immune sequencing clone quantification. The CDR3 runs to 13 residues. Germline values: CDR1 DFQATT, CDR2 SNEGSKA (reference sequence). The study, taken as a whole, reports: Sharing of a barcode by identical TCR molecules could cause highly expanded clone sizes to be underestimated.

Both previously described methods and listed TCR primers were employed to make bulk TCR libraries. TCRdb independently ran MiXCR on the PCR reads; one entry per CDR3 protein. The data contain some 650,000 distinct CDR3 sequences, 20% of them singletons. Libraries used roughly 20,000 to 1,100,000 sorted naive CD8 T cells and 10%, 30% or 50% RNA input. Sorted naive CD8 T cells were those defined as CD8+CD4-CCR7+CD45RA+. This TCR derives from a human donor in good health. Some libraries in this study had Jurkat cell RNA spiked in. The sequenced sample was naive CD8+ T cells from blood, with Jurkat cell RNA spiked in. Subset of the sample: FACS-sorted CD8+CD4-CCR7+CD45RA+ naive T cells. J is TRBJ2-2 and V is TRBV20-1, with D hard to call. The CDR3 reads CSAVESATGELFF. CDR3 bases: TGCAGCGCTGTTGAGTCGGCAACCGGGGAGCTGTTTTTT.